The rows below give T cell receptor beta chains drawn from one sample of a study of blood T cell repertoires in COVID-19. This table comes from immunoSEQ multiplex PCR, and its TCRdb copy is limited to in-frame clones, with some not included. The data contain about 92,000 clones, around 81% of them seen just once; the ten biggest clones take up 7.5% to 9.5%. Sequences were obtained from peripheral blood. Receptors originate from a man in his fifties or sixties who had recovered from COVID-19. CDR3s include the opening cysteine and the closing phenylalanine or tryptophan. D genes are given only for firm matches. The size field is filled for only some rows; it gives once, few, many or a size class.

- | TRBJ2-2 | - | TRBV5-1 | TGCGCCAGCAGCTTGGGTGCGGTTCACACCGGGGAGCTGTTTTTT | CASSLGAVHTGELFF
many | TRBJ2-2 | - | TRBV5-1 | TGCGCCAGCTTCCCATTCGGCAGGATGAACACCGGGGAGCTGTTTTTT | CASFPFGRMNTGELFF
few | TRBJ2-1 | - | TRBV7-7 | TGTGCTAGCAGCTTGGGGCAGGGAAAATTTAATGAGCAGTTCTTC | CASSLGQGKFNEQFF
- | TRBJ1-1 | - | TRBV5-1 | TGCGCCAGCAGGTGGGGGGTTTCGAACACTGAAGCTTTCTTT | CASRWGVSNTEAFF
- | TRBJ2-7 | - | TRBV11-2 | TGTGCCAGCAGCTTAGAGGGGGGAACGGCCTACGAGCAGTACTTC | CASSLEGGTAYEQYF
- | TRBJ2-7 | - | TRBV5-4 | TGTGCCAGCAGCTTCGCAGGTGGATACGAGCAGTACTTC | CASSFAGGYEQYF
- | TRBJ1-4 | - | TRBV28 | TGTGCCAGCAGCGCTCAGACCATACGAGGAAAACTGTTTTTT | CASSAQTIRGKLFF
- | TRBJ2-7 | - | TRBV6-5 | TGTGCCAGCAGGAACAGGGAATTCCGCGAGCAGTACTTC | CASRNREFREQYF
- | TRBJ1-5 | - | TRBV5-1 | TGCGCCAGCAGCCCCGGGAGCCTCAATCAGCCCCAGCATTTT | CASSPGSLNQPQHF
- | TRBJ1-2 | - | TRBV6-5 | TGTGCCAGCAGTTACTCGGGCGGGGCCGGAGGCTACACCTTC | CASSYSGGAGGYTF
once | TRBJ1-2 | TRBD1 | TRBV7-9 | TGTGCCAGCAGCCCGGCCGGGACAGGGGCTAACTATGGCTACACCTTC | CASSPAGTGANYGYTF
- | TRBJ2-3 | - | TRBV18 | TGTGCCAGCTCACCATCGGGGTCTCTCACCGCAGATACGCAGTATTTT | CASSPSGSLTADTQYF
few | TRBJ2-3 | - | TRBV7-6 | TGTGCCAGCAGCTTCTTTACAGGGTTGGGTGATACGCAGTATTTT | CASSFFTGLGDTQYF
- | TRBJ2-1 | TRBD2 | TRBV11-3 | TGTGCCAGCAGCTCCGGGACTAGCGGGATGCAGTTCTTC | CASSSGTSGMQFF
- | TRBJ1-4 | TRBD1 | TRBV9 | TGTGCCAGCAGCGACGGGACAGGGGGCTTTGAAAAACTGTTTTTT | CASSDGTGGFEKLFF
few | TRBJ2-2 | TRBD2 | TRBV7-3 | TGTGCCAGCAGCCGACTTCCGGGCGGTGGGAGGGGCGTCACCGGGGAGCTGTTTTTT | CASSRLPGGGRGVTGELFF
- | TRBJ2-5 | TRBD2 | TRBV7-9 | TGTGCCAGCAGCTTAGGGCGGGGGGGAGAGACCCAGTACTTC | CASSLGRGGETQYF
- | TRBJ1-2 | - | TRBV7-2 | TGTGCCAGCAGCTTTACTAGCCGGGTTTTAGATGGCTACACCTTC | CASSFTSRVLDGYTF
- | TRBJ1-1 | TRBD1 | TRBV15 | TGTGCCACCAGCAGACCGGGACAGACTTACACTGAAGCTTTCTTT | CATSRPGQTYTEAFF
few | TRBJ2-3 | - | TRBV10-3 | TGTGCCATCAGTGAGTCACAAGATACGCAGTATTTT | CAISESQDTQYF
- | TRBJ1-2 | - | TRBV28 | TGTGCCAGCAGCTATACCGCCGGGGGGCCCTATGGCTACACCTTC | CASSYTAGGPYGYTF
- | TRBJ2-3 | - | TRBV28 | TGTGCCAGCAGTTTACAGGGTGCAGATACGCAGTATTTT | CASSLQGADTQYF
- | TRBJ2-7 | - | TRBV19 | TGTGCCAGTAGTACCTCATCAGATCCCACCTACGAGCAGTACTTC | CASSTSSDPTYEQYF
- | TRBJ1-6 | - | TRBV12-5 | TGTGCTAGTGGTTCCTCGACAGGAGTAGGCTCACCCCTCCACTTT | CASGSSTGVGSPLHF
once | TRBJ1-2 | TRBD1 | TRBV19 | TGTGCCAGTAGTTTTACAGGGGGTTGGAACTATGGCTACACCTTC | CASSFTGGWNYGYTF
once | TRBJ2-3 | - | TRBV29-1 | TGCAGCGTTTACACAGGGTCCACAGATACGCAGTATTTT | CSVYTGSTDTQYF
- | TRBJ2-5 | - | TRBV24-1 | TGTGCCACCAGTGATAGCTGGGCGAAGACCCAGTACTTC | CATSDSWAKTQYF
- | TRBJ2-3 | - | TRBV5-5 | TGTGCCAGCAGCTTCCGCGGGCAAGATACGCAGTATTTT | CASSFRGQDTQYF
few | TRBJ1-2 | - | TRBV7-2 | TGTGCCAGCAGCTTAGCGTCTGGGGGGAGAGGCTACACCTTC | CASSLASGGRGYTF
few | TRBJ2-7 | - | TRBV28 | TGTGCCAGCAGCCCGATATTTGGAGGGGGCAGATACGAGCAGTACTTC | CASSPIFGGGRYEQYF
- | TRBJ1-1 | - | TRBV20-1 | TGCAGTGCCGGGATGGGCGATGAAGCTTTCTTT | CSAGMGDEAFF
- | TRBJ1-5 | TRBD1 | TRBV7-2 | TGTGCCAGCAGCTTAGGGACAGGGGGATCTCAGCCCCAGCATTTT | CASSLGTGGSQPQHF
- | TRBJ1-2 | - | TRBV6-1 | TGTGCCAGCAGTGAAATCTCTGGGCTGGGTGGCTACACCTTC | CASSEISGLGGYTF
few | TRBJ1-2 | TRBD1 | TRBV19 | TGTGCCAGTAGTAGGCAACAACCGGGACAGGGGAACTATGGCTACACCTTC | CASSRQQPGQGNYGYTF
- | TRBJ1-1 | TRBD1 | TRBV12-3/TRBV12-4 | TGTGCCAGCACCCTGACAGGGATTGAAGCTTTCTTT | CASTLTGIEAFF
- | TRBJ1-6 | - | TRBV6-1 | TGTGCCAGCAGTGATTGGCAGGCCAGTTCACCCCTCCACTTT | CASSDWQASSPLHF